These 8 T cell receptor beta chains came from one sample sequenced in a study of early T cells in non-severe SARS-CoV-2 infection. TCRdb itself ran the 5' RACE reads through MiXCR, one entry per CDR3 protein. Of almost 65,000 distinct CDR3 sequences in the sample, over 4.5% are singletons; the top ten hold 4% to 5%. Sequencing was done on a sample of whole blood. These receptors all stem from an adult who was a healthcare worker with PCR-confirmed SARS-CoV-2 infection or an uninfected control (not recorded which).

This clonotype appeared many times. V and J are TRBV11-2 and TRBJ1-1, with D possibly matching TRBD1 (6 bases). The ends were cut back, 0 bases at V and 11 bases at J, with 19 bases in the middle. There are 15 residues in the CDR3. Germline CDR1 reads SGHAT; CDR2 reads FQNNGV. Here the CDR3 reads CASSLDLAQGSAAFF. Written as DNA, the CDR3 is TGTGCCAGCAGCTTAGATCTTGCACAGGGAAGCGCCGCTTTCTTT.

This clonotype was found many times. The chain recombines TRBV2 with TRBJ2-3; D is perhaps TRBD1 or TRBD2 (5 bases each). CDR1 SNHLY and CDR2 FYNNEI come from the germline V gene. Trimming pared 8 bases from V and 2 bases from J, leaving 14 bases between. CDR3 length: 14 residues. The CDR3 sequence: CASRSGPATDTQYF. The CDR3 coding sequence is TGTGCCAGCCGCTCGGGACCCGCCACAGATACGCAGTATTTT.

This clonotype was detected only a few times. The chain employs TRBV6-2 or TRBV6-3 and TRBJ2-4; 7 bases line up with TRBD1. Looked up from germline, CDR1 is MNHEY and CDR2 is SVGEGT. The J segment lost 0 bases and the V segment lost 2 bases, leaving 16 bases of the junction unmatched. This CDR3 has 20 amino acids. CDR3 coding DNA: TGTGCCAGCAGTTACGCAACCAAATCCGGGACAGCAGTAGCCAAAAACATTCAGTACTTC. It specifies CASSYATKSGTAVAKNIQYF.

This clonotype was observed many times. The chain has TRBV14 and TRBJ2-3, with D maybe TRBD1 (6 bases). Germline lookup yields CDR1 SGHDN and CDR2 FVKESK. This CDR3 is built from 16 residues. Trimming removed 4 bases from V and 0 bases from J, with 14 bases in between. CDR3 sequence reads: CASSPTGHPSTDTQYF. CDR3 coding DNA: TGTGCCAGCAGCCCAACAGGGCACCCTAGCACAGATACGCAGTATTTT.

The J gene is TRBJ1-4, the V gene TRBV2; possible D gene TRBD1, 6 bases. The CDR3 is 19 amino acids. Trimming left V 2 bases short and J 7 bases short, with 26 bases between. Germline V gene data show CDR1 as SNHLY and CDR2 as FYNNEI. The CDR3 spells CASSESKDQPTGGLEKLFF. CDR3 sequence (DNA): TGTGCCAGCAGTGAATCGAAGGATCAACCGACAGGAGGGCTTGAAAAACTGTTTTTT.

This clonotype was observed a few times. This chain uses TRBV28 with TRBJ2-2, with D unclear. The germline gives CDR1 MDHEN, CDR2 SYDVKM. The CDR3 consists of 14 residues. V dropped 3 bases and J dropped 1 base, with 6 bases sitting between them. The DNA of the CDR3 is TGTGCCAGCAGTTTGCAGCGGAACACCGGGGAGCTGTTTTTT. It encodes CASSLQRNTGELFF.

The chain links TRBV7-6 to TRBJ2-1; TRBD2 might be the D (5 bases). The V end lost 6 bases, the J end lost 6 bases, and 15 bases lay between the germline ends. The CDR3 spans 14 residues. Germline assignment: CDR1 SGHVS and CDR2 FNYEAQ. CDR3 nucleotides: TGTGCCAGCAGTAGACCGGGATTTGGCAATGAGCAGTTCTTC. Its protein product is CASSRPGFGNEQFF.

The chain is built from TRBV20-1 and TRBJ1-1; a possible D gene is TRBD1 (5 bases). The CDR3 has 15 residues. Germline V gives CDR1 DFQATT, CDR2 SNEGSKA (reference sequence). With 5 bases removed from V and 3 bases from J, the gap between germline ends came to 19 bases. The CDR3 spells CSAYPGRFWDTEAFF. CDR3 coding DNA: TGCAGTGCTTACCCGGGGCGGTTTTGGGACACTGAAGCTTTCTTT.